One and the same sample provided the 16 T cell receptor beta chains below, sequenced in a study of identical twins. TCRdb re-derived calls from the 5' RACE reads in MiXCR, one entry per CDR3 protein. Of fewer than 500,000 distinct CDR3 sequences detected, roughly a quarter appear once; the ten largest clones hold about 2.7%. This same sample was also part of a study on T cells expressing NK-cell markers.

The sample consisted of CD4+ T cells sorted from blood. The receptors come from a woman aged 18-29 years in good health.

Only a few counts were recorded for this clonotype. The CDR3 reads CAISSTGGSKYTEAFF. The CDR3 nucleotides are TGTGCCATCAGTAGTACAGGGGGCTCTAAATACACTGAAGCTTTCTTT. The V gene is TRBV10-3, the J gene TRBJ1-1, with 9 bases that match TRBD1. V lost 5 bases, J lost 3 bases, and 10 bases stayed unmatched. CDR1 is ENHRY, CDR2 SYGVKD, per germline. The CDR3 runs 16 residues.

V is TRBV12-3 or TRBV12-4 and J is TRBJ2-1; D perhaps matches TRBD2 (5 bases). CDR3 length equals 13 residues. Trimming removed 10 bases at V and 5 bases at J, with 15 bases between. CDR3 region: CATSLRRNNEQFF. In DNA, the CDR3 is TGTGCCACCTCACTCAGGAGGAACAATGAGCAGTTCTTC.

This rearrangement joins TRBV6-1 to TRBJ2-3; the D gene is possibly TRBD1 (6 bases). The germline V gene encodes CDR1 MNHNS and CDR2 SASEGT. There are 13 residues in the CDR3. Trimming left V 7 bases short and J 4 bases short, with 12 bases between. The CDR3 loop is CASTHTGSDTQYF. Here the CDR3 DNA reads TGTGCCAGCACACACACAGGGTCAGATACGCAGTATTTT.

CDR3 nucleotide sequence: TGCGCCAGCAGCTTGACGCGCGGGGAGCTGTTTTTT. Protein product: CASSLTRGELFF. This chain connects TRBV5-1 to TRBJ2-2; D is undetermined. V shed 1 base and J shed 7 bases, with 5 bases lying between them. In germline, CDR1 is SGHRS, CDR2 YFSETQ. This CDR3 is 12 amino acids long.

This clonotype was seen a handful of times. The chain recombines TRBV18 with TRBJ2-3; 7 bases line up with TRBD2. This CDR3 has 15 amino acids. Germline trimming cut 8 bases from V and 0 bases from J; bases unmatched to any gene: 8. Germline V lookup: CDR1 KGHSH, CDR2 LQKENI. CDR3 sequence: CASRNPGLSTDTQYF. The CDR3 DNA reads as TGTGCCAGCCGAAATCCGGGACTAAGCACAGATACGCAGTATTTT.

This chain links TRBV29-1 with TRBJ1-2; D ambiguous. CDR1 and CDR2 (germline): SQVTM, ANQGSEA. This CDR3 has 12 residues. Trimming took 1 base from V and 2 from J, leaving 5 bases between them. This CDR3 is CSVEAENYGYTF. The CDR3 region has the DNA TGCAGCGTTGAAGCGGAGAACTATGGCTACACCTTC.

The rearrangement joins TRBV11-3 to TRBJ2-7, with D possibly matching TRBD1 (5 bases). CDR1 is SGHNT and CDR2 is YENEEA in the germline V gene. This CDR3 is 14 amino acids long. V was shortened by 5 bases and J by 3 bases, with 14 bases between the two germline ends. The CDR3 loop reads CASSNRQNLYEQYF. In DNA, the CDR3 is TGTGCCAGCAGCAACAGACAGAACCTCTACGAGCAGTACTTC. The variable domain in full, completed from reference TRBV11-3 and TRBJ2-7, reads EAGVVQSPRYKIIEKKQPVAFWCNPISGHNTLYWYLQNLGQGPELLIRYENEEAVDDSQLPKDRFSAERLKGVDSTLKIQPAELGDSAVYLCASSNRQNLYEQYFGPGTRLTVT.

In its sample, this clonotype was seen a few times. The rearrangement links TRBV5-1 to TRBJ1-1; 11 bases are shared with TRBD1. The CDR3 extends over 15 amino acids. The V and J ends lost 3 bases and 6 bases, in that order; junction bases with no gene match: 7. Looked up from germline, CDR1 is SGHRS and CDR2 is YFSETQ. CDR3 in DNA: TGCGCCAGCAGCTGGACTGAGGGACAGGGGGCTGAAGCTTTCTTT. Its protein is CASSWTEGQGAEAFF. The variable domain in full, with the rest retrieved from reference TRBV5-1 and TRBJ1-1, is KAGVTQTPRYLIKTRGQQVTLSCSPISGHRSVSWYQQTPGQGLQFLFEYFSETQRNKGNFPGRFSGRQFSNSRSEMNVSTLELGDSALYLCASSWTEGQGAEAFFGQGTRLTVV.

V and J are TRBV12-3 or TRBV12-4 and TRBJ2-7, with D perhaps given as TRBD1 or TRBD2 (5 bases each). The CDR3 runs to 13 residues. V lost 8 bases and J 3 bases, leaving 14 bases between the germline ends. The CDR3 protein is CASSRGTVYEQYF. CDR3 nucleotide sequence: TGTGCCAGCTCCCGAGGGACGGTCTACGAGCAGTACTTC.

The chain links TRBV6-1 to TRBJ2-7; 7 nucleotides agree with TRBD1. Germline V gene data show CDR1 as MNHNS and CDR2 as SASEGT. CDR3 size: 15 residues. Trimming cost V 6 bases and J 6 bases; bases outside gene matches: 14. CDR3 nucleotide sequence: TGTGCCAGCAGACCTCAAGACAGGGCGGTCGGCGAGCAGTACTTC. Its translation: CASRPQDRAVGEQYF.

This clonotype came up a few times. V usage is TRBV9 and J usage is TRBJ1-1; D is perhaps TRBD1 (6 bases). Germline-derived CDR1 and CDR2 are SGDLS and YYNGEE. Trimming took 4 bases from V and 4 from J, leaving 14 bases between them. The CDR3 extends over 14 amino acids. CDR3 DNA sequence: TGTGCCAGCAGCTCCAGGGGAGTGGGCACTGAAGCTTTCTTT. Protein sequence: CASSSRGVGTEAFF.

The rearrangement uses TRBV18 and TRBJ2-7; possibly TRBD2 for D (6 bases). Germline-derived CDR1 and CDR2 are KGHSH and LQKENI. The germline V and J ends were trimmed by 2 bases and 7 bases, with 15 bases remaining between them. This CDR3 spans 14 amino acids. CDR3 region: CASSPWQRAVEQYF. The CDR3 DNA is TGTGCCAGCTCACCATGGCAGCGGGCGGTTGAGCAGTACTTC.

This clonotype was detected a few times. The gene calls are TRBV7-8 and TRBJ1-6; no definite D call. The germline V and J ends were trimmed by 5 bases and 5 bases, with 16 bases remaining between them. This CDR3 is 16 amino acids long. Germline V gives CDR1 SGHVS, CDR2 FQNEAQ. The CDR3: CASSSVLGENNSPLHF. The CDR3 nucleotides read TGTGCCAGCAGCAGCGTCCTAGGAGAGAATAATTCACCCCTCCACTTT.

J is TRBJ2-5 and V is TRBV5-6; 8 nucleotides agree with TRBD1. Germline V gene sequence: CDR1 SGHDT, CDR2 YYEEEE. This CDR3 is built from 15 residues. V lost 3 bases to trimming and J lost 3 bases; unmatched junction nucleotides: 7. The CDR3 sequence: CASSWGYRGEETQYF. For the CDR3, the DNA is TGTGCCAGCAGCTGGGGATACAGGGGGGAAGAGACCCAGTACTTC.

In this sample, this clonotype turned up a few times. CDR3 amino acids: CSARDFSLLATQETQYF. The CDR3 DNA sequence: TGCAGTGCTAGAGATTTTTCGCTACTAGCGACACAAGAGACCCAGTACTTC. J is TRBJ2-5 and V is TRBV20-1; 7 bases match TRBD2. Germline lookup yields CDR1 DFQATT and CDR2 SNEGSKA (reference sequence). This CDR3 spans 17 amino acids. J gave up 2 bases and V 0 bases, and 12 bases lay outside the gene matches.

The chain links TRBV2 to TRBJ2-1; D might be TRBD1 or TRBD2, each matching 5 bases. There are 14 residues in the CDR3. The germline CDR1 and CDR2 sequences are SNHLY and FYNNEI. V dropped 7 bases and J dropped 6 bases, with 16 bases sitting between them. CDR3 sequence reads: CASILSPGTNEQFF. DNA of the CDR3: TGTGCCAGCATTCTTTCGCCGGGGACCAATGAGCAGTTCTTC. Using reference TRBV2 and TRBJ2-1 for the parts outside the CDR3, the full variable domain is EPEVTQTPSHQVTQMGQEVILRCVPISNHLYFYWYRQILGQKVEFLVSFYNNEISEKSEIFDDQFSVERPDGSNFTLKIRSTKLEDSAMYFCASILSPGTNEQFFGPGTRLTVL.